The subject of this entry is one TCR beta chain. This specimen comes from a study of blood T cell repertoires in COVID-19. Study as a whole: The United States, Italy and Spain supplied acute and convalescent COVID-19 samples. From T cells, B-cell-depleted T cells, or PBMCs came the material, which was cDNA or gDNA.

The junction had 8 bases not matched to a gene; V was cut back by 4 bases and J by 5 bases. CDR1 and CDR2 (germline): LNHDA, SQIVND (reference sequence). CDR3 size: 15 residues. The cohort comprised adults aged roughly 18 to 90 years residing in about two dozen US areas. TCRdb's table, derived via immunoSEQ multiplex PCR, lists solely in-frame clones and lacks some. The repertoire consists of about 140,000 clones, with just under 85% occurring once and the leading ten covering 3% to 4%. The clonotype originates from a woman between 50 and 59 years old with acute COVID-19. Specimen: PBMCs or T cells enriched from blood (not recorded which). This rearrangement joins TRBV19 to TRBJ2-5; 9 nucleotides line up with TRBD1. CDR3: CASSTGQGEVETQYF. The DNA for the CDR3 is TGTGCCAGTAGTACGGGACAGGGCGAGGTCGAGACCCAGTACTTC.